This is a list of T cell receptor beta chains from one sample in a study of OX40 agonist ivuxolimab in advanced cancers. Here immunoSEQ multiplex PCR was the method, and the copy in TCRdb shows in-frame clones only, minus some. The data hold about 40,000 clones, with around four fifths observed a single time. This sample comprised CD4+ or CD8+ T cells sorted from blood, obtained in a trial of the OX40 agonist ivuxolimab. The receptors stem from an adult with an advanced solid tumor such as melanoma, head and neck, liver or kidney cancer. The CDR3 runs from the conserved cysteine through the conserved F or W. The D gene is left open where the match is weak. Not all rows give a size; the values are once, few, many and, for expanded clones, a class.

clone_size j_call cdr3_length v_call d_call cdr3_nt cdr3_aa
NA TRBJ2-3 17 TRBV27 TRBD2 TGTGCCAGCCAATCAGGGACTAGCGGACATAGCACAGATACGCAGTATTTT CASQSGTSGHSTDTQYF
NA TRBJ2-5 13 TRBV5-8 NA TGTGCCAGCAGCTTGGCCCTTCGAGAGACCCAGTACTTC CASSLALRETQYF
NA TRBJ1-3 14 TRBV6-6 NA TGTGCCAGCAGTTACCTCTCCTCTGGAAACACCATATATTTT CASSYLSSGNTIYF
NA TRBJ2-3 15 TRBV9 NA TGTGCCAGCAGCTCCCCGGGGAGCGGTGCAGATACGCAGTATTTT CASSSPGSGADTQYF
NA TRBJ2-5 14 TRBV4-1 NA TGCGCCAGCAGCGACCCGTCTGCCCAAGAGACCCAGTACTTC CASSDPSAQETQYF
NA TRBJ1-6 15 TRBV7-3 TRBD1 TGTGCCAGCAGACCCCCCGGGACAGGGTCTTCACCCCTCCACTTT CASRPPGTGSSPLHF
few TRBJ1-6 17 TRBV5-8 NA TGTGCCAGCAGCCAGATCTTTACCCGGGCCTATAATTCACCCCTCCACTTT CASSQIFTRAYNSPLHF
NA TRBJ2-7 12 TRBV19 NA TGTGCCAGTGGCTCAGGGGTAAGCGAGCAGTACTTC CASGSGVSEQYF
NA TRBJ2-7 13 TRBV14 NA TGTGCCAGCAGCCAGTGGAGCTCCTACGAGCAGTACTTC CASSQWSSYEQYF
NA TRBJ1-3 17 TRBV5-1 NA TGCGCCAGCAGCTCCCGAGGGACGAAGAGCTCTGGAAACACCATATATTTT CASSSRGTKSSGNTIYF
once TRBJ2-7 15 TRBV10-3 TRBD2 TGTGCCATCAGTGAGGCCCTAGCGGCATCCTACGAGCAGTACTTC CAISEALAASYEQYF
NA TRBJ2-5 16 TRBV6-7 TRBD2 TGTGCCAGCGTATGGTCCCCGCGGGGGGAGAGGGAGACCCAGTACTTC CASVWSPRGERETQYF
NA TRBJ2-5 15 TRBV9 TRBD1 TGTGCCAGCAGCGTAGCGGGACAGAGCCAAGAGACCCAGTACTTC CASSVAGQSQETQYF
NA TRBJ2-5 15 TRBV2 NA TGTGCCAGCAGCGCACAGGGACCAACCGCGGAGACCCAGTACTTC CASSAQGPTAETQYF
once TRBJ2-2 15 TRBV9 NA TGTGCCAGCAGCGAGAGGGCCTGGAACACCGGGGAGCTGTTTTTT CASSERAWNTGELFF
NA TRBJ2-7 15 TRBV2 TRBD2 TGTGCCAGCAGTGCACTAGCGGGAGGGCCCTACGAGCAGTACTTC CASSALAGGPYEQYF
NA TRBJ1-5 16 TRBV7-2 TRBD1 TGTGCCAGCAGCTTAGGGGGGGGACAGCTGAATCAGCCCCAGCATTTT CASSLGGGQLNQPQHF
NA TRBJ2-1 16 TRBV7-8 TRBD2 TGTGCCAGCAGCAACCCCACGGGAGGAAACTACAATGAGCAGTTCTTC CASSNPTGGNYNEQFF
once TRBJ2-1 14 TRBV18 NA TGTGCCAGCTCACCGGCAGCAATAGACAATGAGCAGTTCTTC CASSPAAIDNEQFF
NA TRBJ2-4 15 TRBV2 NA TGTGCCAGCAGGAGGGAGACTGGTGCCAAAAACATTCAGTACTTC CASRRETGAKNIQYF
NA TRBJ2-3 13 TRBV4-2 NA TGTGCCAGCAGCCAAGATCAGCAGGGTAGGCAGTATTTT CASSQDQQGRQYF
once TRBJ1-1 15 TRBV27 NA TGTGCCAGCAGTTTATCCCCAGGGGCGAACACTGAAGCTTTCTTT CASSLSPGANTEAFF
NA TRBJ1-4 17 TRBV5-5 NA TGTGCCAGCAGTCCCCCGGGAGGCGCAGGCTTTAATGAAAAACTGTTTTTT CASSPPGGAGFNEKLFF
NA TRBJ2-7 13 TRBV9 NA TGTGCCAGCAGCGTGGAGGGTCGGGACGAGCAGTACTTC CASSVEGRDEQYF
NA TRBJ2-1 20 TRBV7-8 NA TGTGCCAGCAGCTTAGCGTCCCTTAGAACACAGGGAGTGTGGACGAATGAGCAGTTCTTC CASSLASLRTQGVWTNEQFF
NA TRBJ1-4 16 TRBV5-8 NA TGTGCCAGCAGCGTTGCCCAGACTGCAACTAATGAAAAACTGTTTTTT CASSVAQTATNEKLFF
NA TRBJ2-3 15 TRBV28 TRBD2 TGTGCCAGCAGTTTATGGAGCGGGGGTGGAGATACGCAGTATTTT CASSLWSGGGDTQYF
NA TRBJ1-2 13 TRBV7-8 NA TGTGCCAGCAGCTCGGGCTGGATTTATGGCTACACCTTC CASSSGWIYGYTF
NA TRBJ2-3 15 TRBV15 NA TGTGCCACCAGCAGAGAAGGGACTTCTCCCGATGCGCAGTATTTT CATSREGTSPDAQYF
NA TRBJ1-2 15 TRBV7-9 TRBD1 TGTGCCAGCAGCCCAACAGGGGGTACTAACTATGGCTACACCTTC CASSPTGGTNYGYTF
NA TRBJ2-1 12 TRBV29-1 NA TGCAGCGTTGAAGACAGTTACAATGAGCAGTTCTTC CSVEDSYNEQFF
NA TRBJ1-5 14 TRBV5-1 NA TGCGCCAGCAGCTTGATGGGGGGTAATCAGCCCCAGCATTTT CASSLMGGNQPQHF
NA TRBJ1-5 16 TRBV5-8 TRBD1 TGTGCCAGCAGCCGTATGGACAGGGGAGGCAATCAGCCCCAGCATTTT CASSRMDRGGNQPQHF
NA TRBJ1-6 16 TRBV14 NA TGTGCCAGCAGCCTGGAGGGGAGCTCCTATAATTCACCCCTCCACTTT CASSLEGSSYNSPLHF
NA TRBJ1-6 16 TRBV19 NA TGTGCCAGTAGGGCGCGCAGGGGACTTTCAAGTTCACCCCTCCACTTT CASRARRGLSSSPLHF
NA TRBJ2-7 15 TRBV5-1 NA TGCGCCAGCAGCTTAAATAGCAGAAACTCCTACGAGCAGTACTTC CASSLNSRNSYEQYF
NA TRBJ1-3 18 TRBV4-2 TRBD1 TGTGCCAGCAGCCAAGAGGTGGGGACAGGGTGGGCTGGAAACACCATATATTTT CASSQEVGTGWAGNTIYF
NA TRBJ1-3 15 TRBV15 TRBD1 TGTGCCACCGGCAGGGGACAGGGACCTGGAAACACCATATATTTT CATGRGQGPGNTIYF
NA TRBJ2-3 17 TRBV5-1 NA TGCGCCAGCAGCCCCGCCTGGGGAGGACCTAGCACAGATACGCAGTATTTT CASSPAWGGPSTDTQYF
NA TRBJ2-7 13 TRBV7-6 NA TGTGCCAGCAGCTGGAGATGGGGGGACGAGCAGTACTTC CASSWRWGDEQYF
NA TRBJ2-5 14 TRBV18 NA TGTGCCAGCTCAGAGGACTCCTCCAAAGAGACCCAGTACTTC CASSEDSSKETQYF